One and the same sample provided the 20 T cell receptor beta chains below, sequenced in a study of T cell responses to AZD1222 COVID-19 vaccine. The protocol was immunoSEQ multiplex PCR, while the TCRdb copy is restricted to in-frame clones and leaves out a portion. The sample holds 100,000 to 150,000 clones; roughly 90% are singletons and the top ten take approximately 4%. The specimen comprised peripheral blood, sampled on day 0 of AZD1222 vaccination. All receptors derive from an adult in good health.

V usage is TRBV2 and J usage is TRBJ2-3, with 9 positions matching TRBD2. J was trimmed by 4 bases and V by 1 base; bases with no gene match: 3. CDR3 length: 15 residues. Germline V CDR1 and CDR2: SNHLY, FYNNEI. CDR3 residues: CASSEGLAGSDTQYF. CDR3 coding DNA: TGTGCCAGCAGTGAAGGGCTAGCGGGGTCAGATACGCAGTATTTT.

This chain joins TRBV2 and TRBJ2-7, with D possibly matching TRBD1 (6 bases). The CDR3 has 13 amino acids. V was clipped by 7 bases and J by 7 bases, with 17 bases between them. Per germline, CDR1 SNHLY and CDR2 FYNNEI. CDR3 DNA: TGTGCCAGCAAGGGCAGGGGCGTTGGAGAGCAGTACTTC. Translation gives CASKGRGVGEQYF.

This chain connects TRBV11-3 to TRBJ2-7; D may match TRBD1 or TRBD2 (5 bases each). Trimming left V 5 bases short and J 0 bases short, with 14 bases between. The CDR3 contains 15 residues. Germline values: CDR1 SGHNT, CDR2 YENEEA. The CDR3 nucleotides read TGTGCCAGCAGCCTCCGGGACGGTTACTCCTACGAGCAGTACTTC. This sequence encodes CASSLRDGYSYEQYF.

The rearrangement uses TRBV5-1 and TRBJ2-5, with 9 bases identical to TRBD1. V lost 5 bases, J lost 2 bases, and 1 base stayed unmatched. Germline V gene lookup returns CDR1 SGHRS and CDR2 YFSETQ. The CDR3 consists of 13 residues. CDR3 residues: CASRGTGQETQYF. CDR3 coding DNA: TGCGCCAGCAGGGGGACAGGGCAAGAGACCCAGTACTTC.

The chain is built from TRBV5-4 and TRBJ2-7; the D gene is possibly TRBD2 (7 bases). Trimming removed 4 bases from V and 4 bases from J, with 18 bases in between. This CDR3 region has 15 residues. The germline V gene has CDR1 SGHNT and CDR2 YYREEE (reference sequence). The CDR3: CASSPGGLARYEQYF. The CDR3 nucleotides read TGTGCCAGCAGCCCGGGGGGCCTAGCAAGGTACGAGCAGTACTTC. Together with reference TRBV5-4 and TRBJ2-7, the CDR3 gives the full variable domain: ETGVTQSPTHLIKTRGQQVTLRCSSQSGHNTVSWYQQALGQGPQFIFQYYREEENGRGNFPPRFSGLQFPNYSSELNVNALELDDSALYLCASSPGGLARYEQYFGPGTRLTVT.

This clone was counted a single time. The CDR3 nucleotides read TGTGCCAGTAGTTACGAAGAGCGGCGGATCGCAACTAATGAAAAACTGTTTTTT. This translates into CASSYEERRIATNEKLFF. The gene calls are TRBV19 and TRBJ1-4; unclear D gene. The CDR3 is 18 residues long. Trimming took off 5 bases at V and 0 bases at J, with 19 bases between the two ends. Looked up from germline, CDR1 is LNHDA and CDR2 is SQIVND (reference sequence).

CDR3 nucleotide sequence: TGCGCCAGCAGCTTTGACAGGCCCGGAAACACCATATATTTT. Translated, it gives CASSFDRPGNTIYF. This chain uses TRBV5-1 with TRBJ1-3, with D possibly TRBD1 on 6 matching bases. Germline loops: CDR1 SGHRS, CDR2 YFSETQ. This CDR3 contains 14 residues. V was trimmed by 2 bases and J by 4 bases, leaving 10 bases between them.

The chain has TRBV3-1 (or the pseudogene TRBV3-2) and TRBJ2-7; tentatively, D is TRBD2 (6 bases). Germline CDR1 reads LGHDT; CDR2 reads YNNKEL (reference sequence). The CDR3 length is 15 residues. Trimming shortened V by 1 base and J by 5 bases, and 15 bases separated the two germline ends. In nucleotides, the CDR3 is TGTGCCAGCAGCCAAGGACAGACACTAGCTGACGAGCAGTACTTC. It yields the protein CASSQGQTLADEQYF.

This chain connects TRBV3-1 (or the pseudogene TRBV3-2) to TRBJ2-5, with 9 bases aligning to TRBD2. This CDR3 has 14 amino acids. Per germline, CDR1 LGHDT and CDR2 YNNKEL (reference sequence). V shed 4 bases and J 8 bases; nucleotides not matched to a gene: 8. CDR3 region: CASSPSGAGQTQYF. The CDR3 coding sequence is TGTGCCAGCAGCCCTAGCGGGGCCGGCCAAACCCAGTACTTC.

The V and J genes are TRBV4-3 and TRBJ1-2; a possible D gene is TRBD1 (5 bases). Germline V gives CDR1 LGHNA, CDR2 YSLEER. V was shortened by 1 base and J by 8 bases, with 20 bases between the two germline ends. The CDR3 contains 16 residues. The CDR3 nucleotides read TGCGCCAGCAGCCAAGGACCCAATGGGGACTATGGCGGCTACACCTTC. It yields the protein CASSQGPNGDYGGYTF.

The genes are TRBV29-1 and TRBJ1-1; TRBD1 matches at 10 bases. Per the germline V gene, CDR1 is SQVTM and CDR2 is ANQGSEA. This CDR3 comprises 15 residues. V was clipped by 5 bases and J by 5 bases; unmatched bases: 11. DNA of the CDR3: TGCAGCGTTCTCGACAGGGGGCGCGTAAGGACTGAAGCTTTCTTT. Amino acid sequence: CSVLDRGRVRTEAFF. Variable domain in full (rest from reference TRBV29-1 and TRBJ1-1): SAVISQKPSRDICQRGTSLTIQCQVDSQVTMMFWYRQQPGQSLTLIATANQGSEATYESGFVIDKFPISRPNLTFSTLTVSNMSPEDSSIYLCSVLDRGRVRTEAFFGQGTRLTVV.

V gene TRBV7-9 combines with J gene TRBJ2-1; 14 positions match TRBD2. Germline CDR1 and CDR2: SEHNR and FQNEAQ (reference sequence). The V gene end was trimmed by 1 base and the J gene end by 7 bases; junction bases not matched to a gene: 12. CDR3 length equals 19 residues. This chain's CDR3 is CASSLVGLAGVRSGNEQFF. The CDR3 nucleotides read TGTGCCAGCAGCTTAGTGGGACTAGCGGGAGTAAGGTCGGGGAATGAGCAGTTCTTC.

The gene calls are TRBV29-1 and TRBJ2-3, with TRBD2 identical over 8 bases. CDR3 length: 13 amino acids. Germline V gene data show CDR1 as SQVTM and CDR2 as ANQGSEA. The trim removed 4 bases at V and 2 bases at J, leaving 2 bases unmatched. The CDR3 nucleotides read TGCAGCGTTGTCGGGGGGGTCACAGATACGCAGTATTTT. Translated: CSVVGGVTDTQYF.

This chain joins TRBV7-3 and TRBJ2-5, with TRBD1 matching 10 bases. The length of the CDR3 is 13 residues. V gave up 4 bases and J gave up 4 bases; unmatched junction bases: 0. The germline CDR1 and CDR2 sequences are SGHTA and FQGTGA. In DNA form, the CDR3 reads TGTGCCAGCAGCTGGACAGGGGGAGAGACCCAGTACTTC. Amino acids: CASSWTGGETQYF.

The chain recombines TRBV28 with TRBJ2-7; D is possibly TRBD1 or TRBD2 (5 bases each). CDR1 MDHEN and CDR2 SYDVKM come from the germline V gene. V shed 8 bases and J shed 0 bases, with 17 bases lying between them. This CDR3 contains 15 residues. CDR3 DNA: TGTGCCAGCGGGGACCTTTTGGCCCCCTCCTACGAGCAGTACTTC. It is translated as CASGDLLAPSYEQYF.

The rearrangement joins TRBV7-2 to TRBJ2-2, with 11 bases matching TRBD2. Germline trimming cut 5 bases from V and 1 base from J; bases unmatched to any gene: 6. Germline assignment: CDR1 SGHTA and CDR2 FQGNSA. The CDR3 runs 17 residues. The CDR3 DNA sequence: TGTGCCAGCAGCCCAGTACTAGCGGGGGTGAACACCGGGGAGCTGTTTTTT. This encodes CASSPVLAGVNTGELFF.

In its sample, this clone ranks as medium-sized. The V and J genes are TRBV28 and TRBJ2-5; a weak D match, TRBD2 (6 bases). Trimming removed 7 bases from V and 5 bases from J, with 32 bases in between. The CDR3 sequence is 19 residues long. Germline V gives CDR1 MDHEN, CDR2 SYDVKM. The DNA for the CDR3 is TGTGCCAGCACCCTAGGGAGACTAGTGCTTACTCGAGTCGTGGAGACCCAGTACTTC. It is translated as CASTLGRLVLTRVVETQYF.

V usage is TRBV2 and J usage is TRBJ2-5; 14 nucleotides match TRBD2. This CDR3 comprises 14 residues. V lost 4 bases to trimming and J lost 5 bases; unmatched junction nucleotides: 0. CDR1 and CDR2 from the germline V gene are SNHLY and FYNNEI. DNA for the CDR3: TGTGCCAGCAGTGGACTAGCGGGAGGGGAGACCCAGTACTTC. This translates into CASSGLAGGETQYF.

The chain employs TRBV2 and TRBJ2-3; TRBD2 matches 13 bases. The J segment lost 4 bases and the V segment lost 6 bases, leaving 4 bases of the junction unmatched. Germline CDR1 SNHLY, CDR2 FYNNEI. CDR3 length: 15 residues. The CDR3 protein is CASRGLAGAPDTQYF. The DNA for the CDR3 is TGTGCCAGCAGAGGACTAGCGGGAGCCCCAGATACGCAGTATTTT.

This clone was counted between two and nine times. V usage is TRBV27 and J usage is TRBJ2-1; D uncertain. From germline, CDR1 is MNHEY and CDR2 SMNVEV (reference sequence). This CDR3 has 13 residues. V was shortened by 3 bases and J by 5 bases, with 8 bases between the two germline ends. CDR3 nucleotides: TGTGCCAGCAGTTTTGCTCAGAACAATGAGCAGTTCTTC. It yields the protein CASSFAQNNEQFF.